Listed below are T cell receptor beta chains from one sample, sequenced in a study of shared clonotypes between healthy human individuals. Clones were read by immunoSEQ multiplex PCR, and TCRdb kept only the in-frame ones, dropping some. The sample holds more than 500,000 clones; approximately 96% are singletons and the top ten take 0.11%. Sequenced: naive CD8+ T cells sorted from blood. These receptors all stem from a woman between 25 and 40 years old in good health. CDR3s include the opening cysteine and the closing phenylalanine or tryptophan. A D gene is named only where the DNA matches it firmly. Only some rows state a clone size, as once, few, many or a class for expanded clones.

J	V	size	D	DNA	CDR3
TRBJ2-7	TRBV10-3	once	NA	TGTGCCATCAGTGAGTCGGCCAGTAACGAGCAGTACTTC	CAISESASNEQYF
TRBJ2-7	TRBV5-1	NA	NA	TGCGCCAGCAGTTTGGATGACATCCACGAGCAGTACTTC	CASSLDDIHEQYF
TRBJ2-2	TRBV13	NA	NA	TGTGCCAGCAGCTGGAGGAGGTCGAACACCGGGGAGCTGTTTTTT	CASSWRRSNTGELFF
TRBJ1-1	TRBV19	NA	TRBD1	TGTGCCAGTAGCTCTGACAGGGAAAACACTGAAGCTTTCTTT	CASSSDRENTEAFF
TRBJ2-5	TRBV28	once	NA	TGTGCCAGCAGTGGCGTGCAGGGATCTTTGGAGACCCAGTACTTC	CASSGVQGSLETQYF
TRBJ1-2	TRBV7-2	few	NA	TGTGCCAGCAGCTTTGGGGCCAACTATGGCTACACCTTC	CASSFGANYGYTF
TRBJ1-5	TRBV2	once	NA	TGTGCCAGCAGCGCCCATAACATCCAGCCGGGGGATCAGCCCCAGCATTTT	CASSAHNIQPGDQPQHF
TRBJ1-1	TRBV6-1	NA	TRBD1	TGTGCCAGCAGTGAGACAGGGAATATGGGTGAAGCTTTCTTT	CASSETGNMGEAFF
TRBJ1-4	TRBV28	NA	NA	TGTGCCAGCAGTTTAGGTTGGGGGTCGGGTGAAAAACTGTTTTTT	CASSLGWGSGEKLFF
TRBJ1-4	TRBV7-2	NA	NA	TGTGCCAGCAGCTTTGGGGTAGCGGCTAATGAAAAACTGTTTTTT	CASSFGVAANEKLFF
TRBJ1-1	TRBV18	NA	NA	TGTGCCAGCTCACCTGGGAACACTGAAGCTTTCTTT	CASSPGNTEAFF
TRBJ2-1	TRBV4-2	NA	NA	TGTGCCAGCAGCCAAAGAGGGGGTGACGCCTACAATGAGCAGTTCTTC	CASSQRGGDAYNEQFF
TRBJ2-3	TRBV6-5	NA	NA	TGTGCCAGCAGTTTTAGCCCCGGGGGAGATACGCAGTATTTT	CASSFSPGGDTQYF
TRBJ1-4	TRBV15	NA	TRBD1	TGTGCCACCAGCCCACAGGGGGGGGGACTTGAAAAACTGTTTTTT	CATSPQGGGLEKLFF
TRBJ1-1	TRBV21-1	NA	NA	NA	CASSKAWGRGSFTEAFF
TRBJ1-5	TRBV5-1	NA	NA	TGCGCCAGCAGCTTGGGCAGGGGAGAGGATCAGCCCCAGCATTTT	CASSLGRGEDQPQHF
TRBJ2-1	TRBV19	NA	NA	TGTGCCAGTAGTATAGGATTCCACGGTGAGCAGTTCTTC	CASSIGFHGEQFF
TRBJ2-7	TRBV28	NA	NA	TGTGCCAGCAGGGAAGGGAAGGCGGTCCTTGGGCAGTACTTC	CASREGKAVLGQYF
TRBJ1-1	TRBV2	few	NA	TGTGCCAGCAGTCTGGACAGAAACACTGAAGCTTTCTTT	CASSLDRNTEAFF
TRBJ1-2	TRBV5-4	NA	NA	TGTGCCAGCTCCGGCGAGGCTGGCTACACCTTC	CASSGEAGYTF
TRBJ2-7	TRBV28	NA	NA	TGTGCCAGCACCGACGGGGTAACGCAGTACTTC	CASTDGVTQYF
TRBJ2-7	TRBV9	NA	NA	TGTGCCAGCAGCGCACAAAACAGGGACTACGAGCAGTACTTC	CASSAQNRDYEQYF
TRBJ2-7	TRBV9	NA	NA	TGTGCCAGCAGCGCACAAAGTCGGAGGAGACGTCAGTACTTC	CASSAQSRRRRQYF
TRBJ1-1	TRBV27	once	TRBD1	TGTGCCAGCAGTCCCCTGACAGGGCTGAACACTGAAGCTTTCTTT	CASSPLTGLNTEAFF
TRBJ2-7	TRBV28	NA	NA	TGTGCCATAAGGAAACTCAGCTCCTACGAGCAGTACTTC	CAIRKLSSYEQYF
TRBJ2-2	TRBV21-1	once	NA	TGTGCCAGCGAGGGGCAGGGGTTGACCGGGGAGCTGTTTTTT	CASEGQGLTGELFF
TRBJ2-2	TRBV29-1	NA	NA	TGCAGCGTTGAGGGTACGGGGGAGGATGACGGGGAGCTGTTTTTT	CSVEGTGEDDGELFF
TRBJ2-1	TRBV19	NA	NA	TGTGCCAGTTGGGCGGAAGACTACAATGAGCAGTTCTTC	CASWAEDYNEQFF
TRBJ2-7	TRBV7-2	few	TRBD1	TGTGCCAGCAGCTGGGGGACAGGGGGCTACGAGCAGTACTTC	CASSWGTGGYEQYF
TRBJ2-7	TRBV19	NA	TRBD1	TGTGCCAGTAGTATAATGGGACAGGGTAGGCGCGAGCAGTACTTC	CASSIMGQGRREQYF
TRBJ1-2	TRBV5-4	NA	TRBD1	TGTGCCAGCAGCTACCGCGGGGACAGGGTCTATGGCTACACCTTC	CASSYRGDRVYGYTF
TRBJ1-5	TRBV27	NA	NA	TGTGCCAGCAGCCCCGTGTCACTGTCCAATCAGCCCCAGCATTTT	CASSPVSLSNQPQHF
TRBJ2-1	TRBV28	once	TRBD1	TGTGCCAGCAGCCCGGACAGGGTCGATGAGCAGTTCTTC	CASSPDRVDEQFF
TRBJ2-7	TRBV27	NA	NA	TGTGCCAGCAGTTTGGCGGGAAAGTACGAGCAGTACTTC	CASSLAGKYEQYF
TRBJ2-7	TRBV6-7	NA	NA	TGTGCCAGCTCAGCCCGGCAGGACTCCTACGAGCAGTACTTC	CASSARQDSYEQYF
TRBJ2-2	TRBV5-4	NA	NA	TGTGCCAGCAGAGGAGAGCAAGCAACCGGGGAGCTGTTTTTT	CASRGEQATGELFF
TRBJ1-5	TRBV4-1	few	TRBD1	TGCGCCAGCAGCCTCGACAGGGGCAATCAGCCCCAGCATTTT	CASSLDRGNQPQHF
TRBJ2-1	TRBV18	NA	TRBD2	TGTGCCAGCTCACCCGAGTTAGCGGGAAGTGAGCAGTTCTTC	CASSPELAGSEQFF
TRBJ2-5	TRBV28	NA	NA	TGTGCCAGCAGTTTATACGGGATGTTGGAGACCCAGTACTTC	CASSLYGMLETQYF
TRBJ2-2	TRBV13	NA	TRBD2	TGTGCCAGCAGCGGAGGGGGTCTTAGCGGGAGAACCGGGGAGCTGTTTTTT	CASSGGGLSGRTGELFF
TRBJ2-7	TRBV19	NA	NA	TGTGCCAGTAGTATTGGGGATAGTTACGAGCAGTACTTC	CASSIGDSYEQYF
TRBJ1-1	TRBV11-2	NA	NA	TGTGCCAGCAGCCCCCGGGGGAACACTGAAGCTTTCTTT	CASSPRGNTEAFF
TRBJ1-5	TRBV28	NA	NA	TGTGCCAGCAGTTTCCAGGCGGGACACCCAAAATGGCCCCAGCATTTT	CASSFQAGHPKWPQHF
TRBJ2-1	TRBV5-6	NA	TRBD1	TGTGCCAGCAGCTTCCAGGGGACAGGGTGGCTCTTC	CASSFQGTGWLF
TRBJ1-1	TRBV5-6	once	NA	TGTGCCAGCAGCTACTTGAACACTGAAGCTTTCTTT	CASSYLNTEAFF
TRBJ2-7	TRBV27	NA	TRBD2	TGTGCCGGCAGTCCTGGGACTAGCGGAACCTACGACCAGTACTTC	CAGSPGTSGTYDQYF
TRBJ2-3	TRBV7-9	NA	NA	TGTGCCAGCAGCTATAGCACAGATACGCAGTATTTT	CASSYSTDTQYF
TRBJ2-2	TRBV7-8	NA	NA	TGTGCCAGCAGCTTAGGCAGGGCGAACACCGGGGAGCTGTTTTTT	CASSLGRANTGELFF
TRBJ2-7	TRBV27	NA	NA	TGTGCCAGCAGCCCAGCCGCATACTCCTACGAGCAGTACTTC	CASSPAAYSYEQYF
TRBJ2-5	TRBV6-1	NA	TRBD2	TGTGCCAGCAGTGAGGGACTAGCGGGGGGAGAGACCCAGTACTTC	CASSEGLAGGETQYF
TRBJ2-7	TRBV4-1	once	TRBD1	TGCGCCAGCAGCCAGACAGGGGGTTTCTACGAGCAGTACTTC	CASSQTGGFYEQYF
TRBJ1-5	TRBV27	once	TRBD1	TGTGCCAGCAGTTTAATACAGGGGGCAGGTCAGCCCCAGCATTTT	CASSLIQGAGQPQHF
TRBJ2-7	TRBV27	NA	NA	TGTGCCAGCAGTTTATCCCCAAATTACGAGCAGTACTTC	CASSLSPNYEQYF
TRBJ2-7	TRBV7-9	NA	TRBD1	TGTGCCAGCAGCTTAATTAACAGGGGACAATACGAGCAGTACTTC	CASSLINRGQYEQYF
TRBJ2-2	TRBV29-1	once	NA	TGCAGCGTTGATACAGGGGACTACACCGGGGAGCTGTTTTTT	CSVDTGDYTGELFF
TRBJ1-4	TRBV10-2	NA	TRBD1	TGCGCCAGCAGTGAGGGCAGACCAAACGACAGGGAGTTTTTT	CASSEGRPNDREFF
TRBJ2-7	TRBV21-1	NA	NA	TGTGCCAGCTTCGAAGTCCGTTACGAGCAGTACTTC	CASFEVRYEQYF
TRBJ2-3	TRBV11-2	NA	NA	TGTGCCAGCAGCCCCACCGAGGGGGGTAGCACAGATACGCAGTATTTT	CASSPTEGGSTDTQYF
TRBJ2-1	TRBV29-1	NA	NA	TGCAGCGTTGAGGAAGCCTCCTCCTACAATGAGCAGTTCTTC	CSVEEASSYNEQFF
TRBJ2-1	TRBV19	NA	NA	TGTGCCAGTAGTCTCTGGGGGCCGGGTGGAGTCAACGATGAGCAGTTCTTC	CASSLWGPGGVNDEQFF